The present TCR beta chain was sequenced within a study of T cells after yellow fever vaccination. Study information: Investigators sorted EM, EMRA, CM and Tscm memory subsets, relying on CD3, CD45RA, CCR7 and CD95. Regarding the study as a whole: The secondary response showed a weaker magnitude and a faster peak, day 5 versus 15. Boosting was followed by the reappearance of most primary-vaccination clones (approximately 97% CD4, 70% to 90% CD8).

Deletions cut 5 bases from V and 3 bases from J, with 10 bases between. CDR3 size: 13 residues. CDR1 MNHEY and CDR2 SVGAGI come from the germline V gene. This clonotype was seen many times. A universal primer site and UMIs were added as TCR cDNA was made by 5'RACE template switching. MiXCR was run by TCRdb on the 5' RACE reads, yielding one entry per CDR3 protein. The table has roughly 45,000 distinct CDR3 sequences, more than 6% seen once. The gene calls are TRBV6-5 and TRBJ1-2, with a tentative D call TRBD1 (6 bases). The material was PBMCs, either bulk or a sorted T-cell subset (CD4+, CD8+, memory, or dextramer-sorted; not recorded which), obtained 45 days after the yellow fever booster vaccination. The clonotype comes from a man aged 25-45 years who received the YFV17D yellow fever vaccine. DNA of the CDR3: TGTGCCAGCAGTCCCGGGGGCCACTATGGCTACACCTTC. This translates into CASSPGGHYGYTF.